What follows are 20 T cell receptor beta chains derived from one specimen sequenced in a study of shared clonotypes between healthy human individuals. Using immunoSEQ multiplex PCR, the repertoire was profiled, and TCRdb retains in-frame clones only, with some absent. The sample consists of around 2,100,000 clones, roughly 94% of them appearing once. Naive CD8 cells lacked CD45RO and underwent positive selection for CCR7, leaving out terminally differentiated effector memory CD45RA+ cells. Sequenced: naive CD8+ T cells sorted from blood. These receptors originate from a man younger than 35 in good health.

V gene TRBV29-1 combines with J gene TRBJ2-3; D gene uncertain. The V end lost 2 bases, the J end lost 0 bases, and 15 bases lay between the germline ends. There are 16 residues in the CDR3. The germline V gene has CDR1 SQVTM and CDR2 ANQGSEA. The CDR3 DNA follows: TGCAGCGTTGAATTCGGTAGGGCAGCTAGCACAGATACGCAGTATTTT. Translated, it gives CSVEFGRAASTDTQYF.

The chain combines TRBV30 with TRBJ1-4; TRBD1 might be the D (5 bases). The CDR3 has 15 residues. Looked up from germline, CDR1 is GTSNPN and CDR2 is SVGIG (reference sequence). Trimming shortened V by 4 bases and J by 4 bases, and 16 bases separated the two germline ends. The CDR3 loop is CAWNGGAGLNEKLFF. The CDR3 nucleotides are TGTGCCTGGAATGGTGGGGCAGGGCTTAATGAAAAACTGTTTTTT.

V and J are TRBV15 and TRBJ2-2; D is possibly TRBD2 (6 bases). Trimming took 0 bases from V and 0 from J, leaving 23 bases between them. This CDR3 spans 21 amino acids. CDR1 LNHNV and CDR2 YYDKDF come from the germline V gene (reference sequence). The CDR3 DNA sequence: TGTGCCACCAGCAGAGATTTTTTAACGTCGGAGGGCGCTGCGAACACCGGGGAGCTGTTTTTT. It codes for CATSRDFLTSEGAANTGELFF.

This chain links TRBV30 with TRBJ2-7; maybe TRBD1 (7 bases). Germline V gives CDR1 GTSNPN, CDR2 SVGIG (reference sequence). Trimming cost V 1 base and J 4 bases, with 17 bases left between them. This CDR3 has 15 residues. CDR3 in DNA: TGTGCCTGGAGTGGACCGGGGCAGGGGGGTTACGAGCAGTACTTC. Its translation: CAWSGPGQGGYEQYF.

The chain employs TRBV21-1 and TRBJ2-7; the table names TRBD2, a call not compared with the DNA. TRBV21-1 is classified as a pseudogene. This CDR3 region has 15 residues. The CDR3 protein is CASSNSGRPSYEQYF. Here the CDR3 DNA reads TGTGCCAGCAGCAATAGCGGGAGACCTTCTTACGAGCAGTACTTC.

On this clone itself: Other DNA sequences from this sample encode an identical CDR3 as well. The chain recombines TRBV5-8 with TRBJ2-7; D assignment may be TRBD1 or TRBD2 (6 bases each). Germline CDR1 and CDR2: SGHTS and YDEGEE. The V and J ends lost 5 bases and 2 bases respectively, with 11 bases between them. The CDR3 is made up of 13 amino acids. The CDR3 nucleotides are TGTGCCAGCAGTCTGGAGGGGGCCTACGAGCAGTACTTC. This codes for CASSLEGAYEQYF.

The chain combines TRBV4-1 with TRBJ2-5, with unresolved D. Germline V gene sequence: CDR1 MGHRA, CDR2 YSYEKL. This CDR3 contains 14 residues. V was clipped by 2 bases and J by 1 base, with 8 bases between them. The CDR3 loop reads CASSQPGPQETQYF. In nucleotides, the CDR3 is TGCGCCAGCAGCCAACCAGGTCCCCAAGAGACCCAGTACTTC.

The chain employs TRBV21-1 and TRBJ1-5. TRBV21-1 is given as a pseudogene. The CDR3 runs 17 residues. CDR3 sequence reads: CASSKAIRGEGDQPQHF. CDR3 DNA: TGTGCCAGCAGCAAAGCGATTCGAGGGGAAGGGGATCAGCCCCAGCATTTT.

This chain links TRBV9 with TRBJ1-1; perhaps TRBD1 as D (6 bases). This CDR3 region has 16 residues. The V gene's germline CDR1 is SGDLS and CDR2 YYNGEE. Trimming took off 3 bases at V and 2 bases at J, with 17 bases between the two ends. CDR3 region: CASSGINGQLNTEAFF. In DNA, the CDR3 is TGTGCCAGCAGCGGTATCAATGGACAGTTAAACACTGAAGCTTTCTTT.

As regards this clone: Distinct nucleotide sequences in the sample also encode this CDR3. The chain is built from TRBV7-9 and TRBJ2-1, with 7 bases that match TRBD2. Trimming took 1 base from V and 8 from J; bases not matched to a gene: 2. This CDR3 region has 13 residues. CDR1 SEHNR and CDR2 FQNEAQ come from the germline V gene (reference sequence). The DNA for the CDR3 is TGTGCCAGCAGCTTAGGCACTAGCGATGAGCAGTTCTTC. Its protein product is CASSLGTSDEQFF.

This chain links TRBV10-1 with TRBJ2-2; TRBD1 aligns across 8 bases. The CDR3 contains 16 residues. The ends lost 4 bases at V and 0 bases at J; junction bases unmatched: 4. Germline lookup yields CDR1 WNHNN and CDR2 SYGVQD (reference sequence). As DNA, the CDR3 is TGCGCCAGCAGTGGACAGGGGTTCGCGAACACCGGGGAGCTGTTTTTT. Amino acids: CASSGQGFANTGELFF.

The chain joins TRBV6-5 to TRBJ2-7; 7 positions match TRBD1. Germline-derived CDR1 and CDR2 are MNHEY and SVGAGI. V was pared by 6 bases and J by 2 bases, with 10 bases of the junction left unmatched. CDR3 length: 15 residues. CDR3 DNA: TGTGCCAGCAGCCCCGCGGACAGGTCTACCTACGAGCAGTACTTC. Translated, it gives CASSPADRSTYEQYF.

The CDR3 spells CASSYTLAGSYEQYF. Written as DNA, the CDR3 is TGTGCCAGCAGTTACACGCTAGCGGGAAGCTACGAGCAGTACTTC. The chain uses TRBV6-5 and TRBJ2-7; 9 bases fit TRBD2. V lost 2 bases to trimming and J lost 3 bases; unmatched junction nucleotides: 5. The germline V gene has CDR1 MNHEY and CDR2 SVGAGI. The CDR3 is made up of 15 amino acids.

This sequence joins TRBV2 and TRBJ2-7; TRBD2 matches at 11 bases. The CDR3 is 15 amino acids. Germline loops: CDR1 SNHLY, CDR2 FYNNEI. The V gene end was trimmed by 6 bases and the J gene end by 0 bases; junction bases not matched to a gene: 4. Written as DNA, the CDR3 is TGTGCCAGCAGCCAGACTAGCGGGGCCTCCTACGAGCAGTACTTC. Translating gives CASSQTSGASYEQYF.

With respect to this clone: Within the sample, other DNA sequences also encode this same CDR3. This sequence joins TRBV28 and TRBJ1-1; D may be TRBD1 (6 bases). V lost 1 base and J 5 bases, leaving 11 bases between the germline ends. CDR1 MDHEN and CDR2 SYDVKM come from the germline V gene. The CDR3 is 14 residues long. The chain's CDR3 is CASSLSGAGTEAFF. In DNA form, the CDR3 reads TGTGCCAGCAGTTTATCAGGGGCGGGTACTGAAGCTTTCTTT.

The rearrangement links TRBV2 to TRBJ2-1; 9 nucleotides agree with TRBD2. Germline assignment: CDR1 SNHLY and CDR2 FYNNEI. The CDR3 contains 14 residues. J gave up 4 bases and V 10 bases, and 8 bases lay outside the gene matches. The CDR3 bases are TGTGCCAACACTGGGACTAGCTATTACAATGAGCAGTTCTTC. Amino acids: CANTGTSYYNEQFF. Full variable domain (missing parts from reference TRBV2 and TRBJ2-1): EPEVTQTPSHQVTQMGQEVILRCVPISNHLYFYWYRQILGQKVEFLVSFYNNEISEKSEIFDDQFSVERPDGSNFTLKIRSTKLEDSAMYFCANTGTSYYNEQFFGPGTRLTVL.

The CDR3, as DNA: TGTGCCAGTAGTATATCCGGACAGATCTACGAGCAGTACTTC. Its protein product is CASSISGQIYEQYF. V gene TRBV19 combines with J gene TRBJ2-7; the D gene is possibly TRBD1 (6 bases). Germline assignment: CDR1 LNHDA and CDR2 SQIVND (reference sequence). Trimming took off 2 bases at V and 3 bases at J, with 11 bases between the two ends. This CDR3 is built from 14 residues.

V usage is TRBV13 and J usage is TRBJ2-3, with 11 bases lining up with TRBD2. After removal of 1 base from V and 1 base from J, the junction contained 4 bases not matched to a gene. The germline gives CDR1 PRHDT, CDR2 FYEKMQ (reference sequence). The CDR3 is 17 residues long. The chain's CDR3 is CASSLAGSGRGTDTQYF. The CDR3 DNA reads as TGTGCCAGCAGCTTAGCCGGTAGCGGGAGGGGCACAGATACGCAGTATTTT.

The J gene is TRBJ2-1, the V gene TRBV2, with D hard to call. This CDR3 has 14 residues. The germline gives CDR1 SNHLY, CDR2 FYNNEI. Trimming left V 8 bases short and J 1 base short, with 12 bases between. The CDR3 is CASPSIPSYNEQFF. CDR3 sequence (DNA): TGTGCCAGCCCTAGTATTCCTTCCTACAATGAGCAGTTCTTC.

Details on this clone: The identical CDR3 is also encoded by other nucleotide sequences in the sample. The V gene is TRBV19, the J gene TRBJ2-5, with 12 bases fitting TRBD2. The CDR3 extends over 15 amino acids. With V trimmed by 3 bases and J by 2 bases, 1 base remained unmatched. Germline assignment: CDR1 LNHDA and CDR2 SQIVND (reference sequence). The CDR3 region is CASSIGLAGQETQYF. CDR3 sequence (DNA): TGTGCCAGTAGTATCGGACTAGCGGGACAAGAGACCCAGTACTTC. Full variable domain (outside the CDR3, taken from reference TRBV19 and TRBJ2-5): DGGITQSPKYLFRKEGQNVTLSCEQNLNHDAMYWYRQDPGQGLRLIYYSQIVNDFQKGDIAEGYSVSREKKESFPLTVTSAQKNPTAFYLCASSIGLAGQETQYFGPGTRLLVL.